This passage covers 14 T cell receptor beta chains from one sample sequenced in a study of OX40 agonist ivuxolimab in advanced cancers. Assay: immunoSEQ multiplex PCR; the TCRdb copy retains only in-frame clones and omits some. The repertoire holds roughly 20,000 clones, with less than 80% as singletons. The source material was CD4+ or CD8+ T cells sorted from blood, sampled in a trial of the OX40 agonist ivuxolimab. The receptor source for this set is an adult with an advanced solid tumor such as melanoma, head and neck, liver or kidney cancer.

The chain has TRBV6-6 and TRBJ2-2; no definite D call. The CDR3 extends over 14 amino acids. V lost 3 bases, J lost 1 base, and 6 bases lay in between. Germline CDR1 reads MNHNY; CDR2 reads SVGAGI (reference sequence). CDR3 nucleotide sequence: TGTGCCAGCAGTTATTACCAGAACACCGGGGAGCTGTTTTTT. It is translated as CASSYYQNTGELFF.

The rearrangement joins TRBV2 to TRBJ2-7; D might be TRBD1 (6 bases). Germline V gives CDR1 SNHLY, CDR2 FYNNEI. CDR3 length: 15 amino acids. V lost 6 bases, J lost 0 bases, and 15 bases lay in between. In DNA form, the CDR3 reads TGTGCCAGCAGCTACAGGACAGTTAGCTCCTACGAGCAGTACTTC. Its translation is CASSYRTVSSYEQYF.

The chain uses TRBV30 and TRBJ1-5; 8 nucleotides align to TRBD1. From germline, CDR1 is GTSNPN and CDR2 SVGIG (reference sequence). The CDR3 is made up of 14 amino acids. Trimming at V came to 2 bases and at J to 5 bases, leaving 5 bases not matched to a gene. DNA of the CDR3: TGTGCCTGGAGTCACGGACAGGGTGATCAGCCCCAGCATTTT. This gives the protein CAWSHGQGDQPQHF.

The sample holds a few counts of this clone. The chain recombines TRBV30 with TRBJ1-1, with 10 bases aligning to TRBD1. Germline assignment: CDR1 GTSNPN and CDR2 SVGIG (reference sequence). The CDR3 is 12 amino acids. With 5 bases clipped from V and 5 bases from J, the junction kept 2 bases outside the gene matches. CDR3 nucleotides: TGTGCCTGGGGGGACAGGGGAACTGAAGCTTTCTTT. Translation: CAWGDRGTEAFF.

This rearrangement joins TRBV28 to TRBJ2-3, with TRBD2 matching over 7 bases. V shed 6 bases and J 5 bases; nucleotides not matched to a gene: 8. The CDR3 totals 14 residues. Germline CDR1 is MDHEN and CDR2 is SYDVKM. The CDR3 DNA is TGTGCCAGCAGCTCCTGGGCGGGAGAAGATACGCAGTATTTT. Translating it yields CASSSWAGEDTQYF. Full variable domain (missing parts from reference TRBV28 and TRBJ2-3): DVKVTQSSRYLVKRTGEKVFLECVQDMDHENMFWYRQDPGLGLRLIYFSYDVKMKEKGDIPEGYSVSREKKERFSLILESASTNQTSMYLCASSSWAGEDTQYFGPGTRLTVL.

The rearrangement links TRBV28 to TRBJ2-1; tentatively, D is TRBD1 (6 bases). This CDR3 has 15 residues. V lost 3 bases, J lost 5 bases, and 14 bases lay in between. Germline CDR1 and CDR2: MDHEN and SYDVKM. The DNA for the CDR3 is TGTGCCAGCAGTTTTTCGTTGAGGGGGAACAATGAGCAGTTCTTC. Encoded protein: CASSFSLRGNNEQFF.

This clone appeared once. The CDR3 loop reads CASSQGLSDSYEQYF. The CDR3 DNA follows: TGCGCCAGCAGCCAAGGTCTGTCGGACAGCTACGAGCAGTACTTC. This chain links TRBV4-1 with TRBJ2-7, with D possibly matching TRBD1 (6 bases). There are 15 residues in the CDR3. CDR1 is MGHRA and CDR2 is YSYEKL in the germline V gene. Deletions cut 1 base from V and 3 bases from J, with 13 bases between.

The chain links TRBV28 to TRBJ2-1; D uncertain. V lost 5 bases and J lost 15, with 11 bases in between. The CDR3 totals 10 residues. Germline V CDR1 and CDR2: MDHEN, SYDVKM. The CDR3 region has the DNA TGTGCCAGCAGTGGTCTGTTCTTGTTCTTC. Its protein is CASSGLFLFF. Filled out from reference TRBV28 and TRBJ2-1, the complete variable domain reads DVKVTQSSRYLVKRTGEKVFLECVQDMDHENMFWYRQDPGLGLRLIYFSYDVKMKEKGDIPEGYSVSREKKERFSLILESASTNQTSMYLCASSGLFLFFGPGTRLTVL.

The chain couples TRBV27 to TRBJ2-1, with 7 bases that match TRBD2. J gave up 4 bases and V 2 bases, and 8 bases lay outside the gene matches. Germline CDR1 and CDR2: MNHEY and SMNVEV (reference sequence). This CDR3 region has 16 residues. The CDR3 reads CASSLPPGRVYNEQFF. The DNA for the CDR3 is TGTGCCAGCAGTTTACCCCCGGGGAGGGTTTACAATGAGCAGTTCTTC.

V usage is TRBV4-2 and J usage is TRBJ2-3; no firm D call. The germline CDR1 and CDR2 sequences are LGHNA and YNFKEQ. This CDR3 is built from 14 residues. V was cut by 1 base and J by 5 bases, with 10 bases left in between. CDR3 region: CASSQVAPRDTQYF. As DNA, the CDR3 is TGTGCCAGCAGCCAAGTAGCTCCCCGAGATACGCAGTATTTT.

The rearrangement joins TRBV19 to TRBJ1-1; D is unresolved. Germline values: CDR1 LNHDA, CDR2 SQIVND (reference sequence). V was trimmed by 7 bases and J by 1 base, leaving 10 bases between them. The length of the CDR3 is 13 residues. In DNA, the CDR3 is TGTGCCAGTAATCTGGCAGGGAACACTGAAGCTTTCTTT. It specifies CASNLAGNTEAFF.

The chain is built from TRBV28 and TRBJ2-5, with 10 bases matching TRBD1. Judging by the DNA end, TRBJ2-7 fits better; the J call may be wrong. CDR1 and CDR2 (germline): MDHEN, SYDVKM. This CDR3 spans 16 amino acids. For the CDR3, the DNA is TGTGCCAGCAGTCCCGGGACGAGGACAGGGGGCTACGAGCAGTACTTC. Translation gives CASSPGTRTGGYEQYF.

The chain links TRBV13 to TRBJ2-7, with D hard to call. This CDR3 has 14 residues. The germline V gene has CDR1 PRHDT and CDR2 FYEKMQ (reference sequence). Trimming took off 3 bases at V and 2 bases at J, with 11 bases between the two ends. The chain's CDR3 is CASSLNTAPYEQYF. The CDR3 nucleotides read TGTGCCAGCAGCTTGAACACAGCACCCTACGAGCAGTACTTC.

The chain uses TRBV28 and TRBJ2-3; the match to TRBD2 covers 9 bases. This CDR3 comprises 15 residues. Germline V lookup: CDR1 MDHEN, CDR2 SYDVKM. The J segment lost 0 bases and the V segment lost 2 bases, leaving 0 bases of the junction unmatched. This CDR3 is CASSLTSGSTDTQYF. CDR3 DNA: TGTGCCAGCAGTTTAACTAGCGGGAGCACAGATACGCAGTATTTT.